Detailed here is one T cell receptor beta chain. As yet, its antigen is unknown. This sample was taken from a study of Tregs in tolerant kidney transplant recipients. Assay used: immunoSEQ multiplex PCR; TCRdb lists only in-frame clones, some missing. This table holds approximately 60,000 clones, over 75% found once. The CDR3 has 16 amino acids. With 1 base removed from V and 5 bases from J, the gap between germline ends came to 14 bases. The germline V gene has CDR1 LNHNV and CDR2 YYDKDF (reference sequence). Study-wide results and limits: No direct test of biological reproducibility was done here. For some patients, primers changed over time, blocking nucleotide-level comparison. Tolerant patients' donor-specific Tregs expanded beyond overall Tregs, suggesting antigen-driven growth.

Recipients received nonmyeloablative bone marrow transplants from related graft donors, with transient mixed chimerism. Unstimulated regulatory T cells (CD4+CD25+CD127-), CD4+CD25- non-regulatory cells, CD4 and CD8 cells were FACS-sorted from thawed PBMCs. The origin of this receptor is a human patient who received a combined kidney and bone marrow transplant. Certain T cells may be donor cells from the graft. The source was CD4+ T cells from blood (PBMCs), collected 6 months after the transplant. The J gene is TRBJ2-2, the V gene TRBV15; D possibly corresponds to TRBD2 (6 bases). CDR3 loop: CATSRVRSGGTGELFF. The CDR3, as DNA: TGTGCCACCAGCAGAGTTAGGTCAGGAGGGACCGGGGAGCTGTTTTTT.